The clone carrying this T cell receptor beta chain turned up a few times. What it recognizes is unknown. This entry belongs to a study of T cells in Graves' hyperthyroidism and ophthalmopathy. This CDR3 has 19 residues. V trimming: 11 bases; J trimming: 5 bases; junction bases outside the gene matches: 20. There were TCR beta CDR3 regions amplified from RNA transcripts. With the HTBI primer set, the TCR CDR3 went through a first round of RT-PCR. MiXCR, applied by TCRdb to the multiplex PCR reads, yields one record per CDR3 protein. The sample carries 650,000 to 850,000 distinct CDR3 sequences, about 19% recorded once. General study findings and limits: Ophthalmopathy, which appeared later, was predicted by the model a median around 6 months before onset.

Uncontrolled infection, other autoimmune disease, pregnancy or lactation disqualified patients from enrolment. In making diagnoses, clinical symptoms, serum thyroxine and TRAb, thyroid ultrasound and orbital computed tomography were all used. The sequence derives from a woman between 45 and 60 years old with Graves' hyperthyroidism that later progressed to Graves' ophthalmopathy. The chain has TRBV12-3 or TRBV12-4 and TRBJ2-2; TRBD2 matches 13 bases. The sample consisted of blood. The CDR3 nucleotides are TGTGCCGGCGGGCCTGGGGAGACTAGCGGGGGGTCGAGGACCGGGGAGCTGTTTTTT. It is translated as CAGGPGETSGGSRTGELFF.